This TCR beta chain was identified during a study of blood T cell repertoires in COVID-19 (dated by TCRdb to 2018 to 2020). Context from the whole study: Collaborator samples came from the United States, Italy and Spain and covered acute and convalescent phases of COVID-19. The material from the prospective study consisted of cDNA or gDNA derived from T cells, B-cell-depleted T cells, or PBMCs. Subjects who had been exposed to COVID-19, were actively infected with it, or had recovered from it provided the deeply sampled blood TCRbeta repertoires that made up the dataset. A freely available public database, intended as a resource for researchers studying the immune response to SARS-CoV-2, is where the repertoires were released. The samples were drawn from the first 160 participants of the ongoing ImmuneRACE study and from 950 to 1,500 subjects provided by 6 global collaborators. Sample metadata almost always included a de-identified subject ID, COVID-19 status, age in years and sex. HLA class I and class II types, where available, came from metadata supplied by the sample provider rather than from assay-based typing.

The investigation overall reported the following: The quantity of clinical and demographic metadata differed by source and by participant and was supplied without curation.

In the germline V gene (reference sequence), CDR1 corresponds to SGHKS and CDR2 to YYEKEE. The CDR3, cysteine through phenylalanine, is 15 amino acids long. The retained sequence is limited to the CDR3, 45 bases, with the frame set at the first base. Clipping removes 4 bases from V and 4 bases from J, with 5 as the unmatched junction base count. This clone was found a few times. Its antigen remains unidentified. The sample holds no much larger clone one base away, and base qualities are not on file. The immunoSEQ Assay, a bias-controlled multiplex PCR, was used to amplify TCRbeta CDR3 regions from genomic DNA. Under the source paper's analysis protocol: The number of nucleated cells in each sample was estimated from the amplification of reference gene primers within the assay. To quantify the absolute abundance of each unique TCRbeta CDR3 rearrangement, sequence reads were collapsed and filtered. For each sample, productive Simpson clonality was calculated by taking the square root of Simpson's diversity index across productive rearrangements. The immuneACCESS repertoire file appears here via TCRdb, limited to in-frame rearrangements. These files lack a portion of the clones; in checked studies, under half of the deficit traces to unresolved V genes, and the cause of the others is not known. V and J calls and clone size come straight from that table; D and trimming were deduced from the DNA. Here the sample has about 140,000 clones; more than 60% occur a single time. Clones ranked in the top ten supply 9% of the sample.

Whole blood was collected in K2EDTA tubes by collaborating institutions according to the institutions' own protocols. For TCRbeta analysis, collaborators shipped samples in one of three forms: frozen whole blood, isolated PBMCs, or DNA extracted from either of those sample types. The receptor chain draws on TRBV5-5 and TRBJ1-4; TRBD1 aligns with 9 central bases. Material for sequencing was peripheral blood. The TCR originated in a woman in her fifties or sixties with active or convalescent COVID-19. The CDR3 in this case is CASSPTGGDNEKLFF. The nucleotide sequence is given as TGTGCCAGCAGCCCTACAGGGGGCGATAATGAAAAACTGTTTTTT.